The source of this TCR beta chain is a study of blood T cell repertoires in COVID-19. Study details: The cDNA or gDNA used as material had been derived from T cells, B-cell-depleted T cells, or PBMCs.

The V gene lost 2 bases and the J gene lost 9 bases, with 7 bases spanning the gap. In germline, CDR1 is MNHEY, CDR2 SVGEGT. The CDR3 loop spans 11 amino acids. This clone was recorded once. Original processing notes: Nucleated cell number was recorded as an estimate derived from reference gene primer amplification. Measured with immunoSEQ multiplex PCR; TCRdb has only the in-frame clones, and not every one. V and J calls and clone size are given by that table; D and trimming were obtained from the DNA. The sample includes roughly 67,000 clones, around 82% of them seen just once. The source is a man aged 50-59 years with active COVID-19. Sequencing was done on a sample of peripheral blood. The chain is built from TRBV6-2 or TRBV6-3 and TRBJ2-5; the D is unclear. The CDR3 spells CASSYGGSQYF. The CDR3 coding sequence is TGTGCCAGCAGTTACGGCGGCTCCCAGTACTTC.